This T cell receptor beta chain stems from a study of shared clonotypes between healthy human individuals. Across the study: Three men and two women, aged 18 to 49, were donors.

In regard to this clone: Its antigen remains unidentified.

There were no recent acute infections or vaccinations among the donors, who were healthy HIV-negative adults. This CDR3 is built from 14 residues. With 0 bases removed from V and 1 base from J, the gap between germline ends came to 6 bases. In germline, CDR1 is SEHNR, CDR2 FQNEAQ (reference sequence). Using immunoSEQ multiplex PCR, the repertoire was profiled, and TCRdb retains in-frame clones only, with some absent. The sample holds about 490,000 clones, less than 80% seen once. Study conclusions and caveats: Sampling covered nothing but blood. Tissue TCR repertoires likely differ from those found in blood.

The sequenced sample was PBMCs. The chain joins TRBV7-9 to TRBJ1-1, with unresolved D. This sequence originates from a woman aged 40 to 49 in good health. Some clones in this sample may be carry-over from other donors' samples. CDR3 DNA sequence: TGTGCCAGCAGCTTAGCGCTCCAGAACACTGAAGCTTTCTTT. This encodes CASSLALQNTEAFF.